The rows below give T cell receptor beta chains drawn from one sample of a study of T cell repertoires in cytomegalovirus infection. For these receptors, no antigen is known. TCRdb re-called the reads with MiXCR, one entry per CDR3 protein. The table includes around 770,000 distinct CDR3 sequences, under 35% detected once. The sample here was cultured CD8+ T cells from PBMCs, taken from culture after CMV antigen stimulation. All receptors derive from a human donor in good health (CMV status not recorded). Some clones in this sample may be carry-over from other donors' samples. Each CDR3 is given with its conserved first and last residue. The D gene is left open where the match is weak. Clone size is given for some rows only: seen once, a few or many times, or a class if the clone is expanded.

size	J	V	D	DNA	CDR3
few	TRBJ1-1	TRBV25-1	TRBD1	TGTGCCAGCTCCAGGGGGGGCGAAGCTTTCTTT	CASSRGGEAFF
few	TRBJ2-3	TRBV19	-	TGTGCCAGTAGTCTCGGCTTAACTAGCACAGATACGCAGTATTTT	CASSLGLTSTDTQYF
once	TRBJ2-3	TRBV9	TRBD1	TGTGCCAGCAGCGTAGAGGAAGGACAGGGGGTAACAGATACGCAGTATTTT	CASSVEEGQGVTDTQYF
-	TRBJ1-2	TRBV6-4	-	TGTGCCAGCAGTGACATCGAGGACAGACATGGCTACACCTTC	CASSDIEDRHGYTF
few	TRBJ1-2	TRBV27	-	TGTGCCAGCAGTCCCCGCGACAGTACTAACTATGGCTACACCTTC	CASSPRDSTNYGYTF
-	TRBJ2-7	TRBV12-5	TRBD1	TGTGCTAGTGGTCCCGGGACAGACTCCTACGAGCAGTACTTC	CASGPGTDSYEQYF
few	TRBJ1-1	TRBV11-2	TRBD1	TGTGCCAGCAGCTTATGGGACAGGGTTAAGAACACTGAAGCTTTCTTT	CASSLWDRVKNTEAFF
many	TRBJ2-5	TRBV6-1	-	TGTGCCAGCAGTGCCCGAAGGGAGGGCAGGGGGCAAGAGACCCAGTACTTC	CASSARREGRGQETQYF
-	TRBJ1-2	TRBV10-3	TRBD1	TGTGCCATCAGTGAGTCCAGACAGGGAGATGGCTACACCTTC	CAISESRQGDGYTF
-	TRBJ2-3	TRBV9	TRBD2	TGTGCCAGCAGCGTAGAGAGCGGGGGGGCCTTAGATACGCAGTATTTT	CASSVESGGALDTQYF
few	TRBJ1-2	TRBV6-5	TRBD1	TGTGCCAGCAGCGCCGGGACAGCTCTCTATGGCTACACCTTC	CASSAGTALYGYTF
few	TRBJ2-1	TRBV2	TRBD1	TGTGCCGGGTTCCCGGACAGGGGATACAATGAGCAGTTCTTC	CAGFPDRGYNEQFF
-	TRBJ2-1	TRBV5-8	-	TGTGCCAGCAGTTCCCAGGGAGTTGAGCAGTTCTTC	CASSSQGVEQFF
-	TRBJ2-2	TRBV7-9	-	TGTGCCAGCAGCCCCTACCCCCCACAGCTCACCGGGGAGCTGTTTTTT	CASSPYPPQLTGELFF
-	TRBJ2-1	TRBV24-1	TRBD2	TGTGCCACCAGTGATCCCAGACTAGCGGGGGGGTCCTACAATGAGCAGTTCTTC	CATSDPRLAGGSYNEQFF
-	TRBJ1-2	TRBV10-3	-	TGTGCCATCAGCCAAACGAGGGCAGGGGTGTCCAACTATGGCTACACCTTC	CAISQTRAGVSNYGYTF
-	TRBJ1-2	TRBV29-1	-	TGCAGCGCAGTTGACAATGACTATGGCTACACCTTC	CSAVDNDYGYTF
few	TRBJ2-5	TRBV24-1	-	TGTGCCACCAGTGATGGGGGCCACTCCCAAGAGACCCAGTACTTC	CATSDGGHSQETQYF
many	TRBJ2-3	TRBV7-6	-	TGTGCCAGCAGCCTCCTGGGAACACGCACAGATACGCAGTATTTT	CASSLLGTRTDTQYF
many	TRBJ1-4	TRBV7-9	-	TGTGCCAGCAGCTTAGTTGCCGATTCTCGATCAAGACTGTTTTTT	CASSLVADSRSRLFF
-	TRBJ2-3	TRBV28	-	TGTGCCAGCACCTATTTTGCGGGCACAGATACGCAGTATTTT	CASTYFAGTDTQYF
many	TRBJ1-4	TRBV7-2	-	TGTGCCAGCAGCTTAGAAAGGGGCTTGGAGGAAAAACTGTTTTTT	CASSLERGLEEKLFF
few	TRBJ2-1	TRBV19	-	TGTGCCAGTAGTATAGAGTCAGAGGGCTGGGGCAATGAGCAGTTCTTC	CASSIESEGWGNEQFF
-	TRBJ2-3	TRBV10-3	-	TGTGCCATCAGGGTTTTATCCCGGGGGACAACCTTACCAGCAGATACGCAGTATTTT	CAIRVLSRGTTLPADTQYF
-	TRBJ2-7	TRBV10-3	-	TGTGCCACCTGGGGCAGCCTCTCCTACGAGCAGTACTTC	CATWGSLSYEQYF
-	TRBJ1-6	TRBV6-8	TRBD1	TGTGCCAGCAGTCCCAAGGACAGGGGGCTTTCACCCCTCCACTTT	CASSPKDRGLSPLHF